Below are 7 T cell receptor beta chains sequenced from a single sample in a study of OX40 agonist ivuxolimab in advanced cancers. Method: immunoSEQ multiplex PCR; TCRdb's copy keeps in-frame clones and lacks some. Among 50,000 or so clones listed, about 90% were seen once. The sample here was CD4+ or CD8+ T cells sorted from blood, taken in a trial of the OX40 agonist ivuxolimab. These receptors were collected from an adult with an advanced solid tumor such as melanoma, head and neck, liver or kidney cancer.

The chain couples TRBV7-8 to TRBJ2-7; 9 bases map to TRBD1. The CDR3 covers 14 residues. After removal of 4 bases from V and 6 bases from J, the junction contained 7 bases not matched to a gene. Germline values: CDR1 SGHVS, CDR2 FQNEAQ. The DNA of the CDR3 is TGTGCCAGCAGCTCGAACAGGGGGCAGGCCGAGCAGTACTTC. Translation gives CASSSNRGQAEQYF.

This chain uses TRBV5-5 with TRBJ1-5; no definite D call. The germline V gene encodes CDR1 SGHKS and CDR2 YYEKEE (reference sequence). The CDR3 is 14 amino acids. Trimming cost V 0 bases and J 4 bases, with 8 bases left between them. The CDR3 is CASSLVRGNQPQHF. As DNA, the CDR3 is TGTGCCAGCAGCTTGGTCCGAGGTAATCAGCCCCAGCATTTT.

The V gene is TRBV29-1, the J gene TRBJ2-7, with TRBD1 matching over 8 bases. The germline V gene encodes CDR1 SQVTM and CDR2 ANQGSEA. The CDR3 is made up of 17 amino acids. The V gene end was trimmed by 5 bases and the J gene end by 1 base; junction bases not matched to a gene: 16. CDR3: CSVYQLSRQGLSYEQYF. CDR3 sequence (DNA): TGCAGCGTTTATCAATTATCCCGACAGGGGCTTTCCTACGAGCAGTACTTC.

V is TRBV12-1 and J is TRBJ1-3. TRBV12-1 constitutes a pseudogene. CDR3 size: 15 residues. The CDR3 bases are TGTGCCAGCAGCTTCCGGGACTCCTCTGGAAACACCATATATTTT. Translation: CASSFRDSSGNTIYF.

This chain connects TRBV19 to TRBJ1-1, with TRBD1 matching over 7 bases. V was clipped by 4 bases and J by 1 base; unmatched bases: 6. Germline CDR1 is LNHDA and CDR2 is SQIVND (reference sequence). This CDR3 contains 15 residues. CDR3 nucleotides: TGTGCCAGTAGTACCGCCGGGACAGCGAACACTGAAGCTTTCTTT. Translated, it gives CASSTAGTANTEAFF.

This sequence joins TRBV13 and TRBJ2-7, with 7 bases fitting TRBD2. The CDR3 contains 14 residues. The germline V gene encodes CDR1 PRHDT and CDR2 FYEKMQ (reference sequence). The V gene end was trimmed by 5 bases and the J gene end by 2 bases; junction bases not matched to a gene: 6. The CDR3 DNA reads TGTGCCAGCAGCACGAGTGGGGGGGCCTACGAGCAGTACTTC. Translated, it gives CASSTSGGAYEQYF. Filled out from reference TRBV13 and TRBJ2-7, the complete variable domain reads AAGVIQSPRHLIKEKRETATLKCYPIPRHDTVYWYQQGPGQDPQFLISFYEKMQSDKGSIPDRFSAQQFSDYHSELNMSSLELGDSALYFCASSTSGGAYEQYFGPGTRLTVT.

The chain recombines TRBV7-2 with TRBJ2-7; D may be TRBD1 (6 bases). Germline values: CDR1 SGHTA, CDR2 FQGNSA. Trimming stripped 3 bases from V and 5 bases from J, with 17 bases between. The CDR3 contains 15 residues. CDR3 in amino acids: CASSFPGHPINEQYF. In nucleotides, the CDR3 is TGTGCCAGCAGCTTTCCGGGACACCCCATAAACGAGCAGTACTTC.